Here is one TCR beta chain with its context. Germline loops: CDR1 MGHRA, CDR2 YSYEKL. With 0 bases removed from V and 2 bases from J, the gap between germline ends came to 14 bases. This CDR3 contains 17 residues. Here immunoSEQ multiplex PCR was the method, and the copy in TCRdb shows in-frame clones only, minus some. The sample carries more than 4,000 clones, less than 90% recorded once. Specified time point: pre-treatment baseline. Apart from a couple of fast progressors, RECIST 1.1 response was judged 12 weeks post-infusion. This specimen belongs to a study of blood T cell dynamics during melanoma immunotherapy.

The clonotype comes from a human donor with melanoma. The rearrangement joins TRBV4-1 to TRBJ1-5; D possibly corresponds to TRBD1 (5 bases). Sample: blood, taken from a patient treated with checkpoint blockade. The CDR3 bases are TGCGCCAGCAGCCAAGATTTAATAAACAGGCGCAATCAGCCCCAGCATTTT. As protein: CASSQDLINRRNQPQHF.